These 14 T cell receptor beta chains were all obtained from the same sample, sequenced in a study of shared clonotypes between healthy human individuals. CD45RO negativity and positive selection for CCR7 defined naive CD8 cells, a population that excluded terminally differentiated effector memory CD45RA+ cells. Using immunoSEQ multiplex PCR, the repertoire was profiled, and TCRdb retains in-frame clones only, with some absent. The sample consists of some 2.1 million clones, just over 90% of them appearing once. The material sequenced was naive CD8+ T cells from PBMCs. These receptors originate from a young man in good health. Some clones in this sample may be carry-over from other donors' samples.

This clone was seen only a few times. The V and J genes are TRBV6-5 and TRBJ1-1; D not resolved. CDR1 is MNHEY, CDR2 SVGAGI, per germline. This CDR3 is 15 amino acids long. V shed 0 bases and J shed 5 bases, with 13 bases lying between them. The CDR3 DNA reads TGTGCCAGCAGTTACTCGAGCGGGCCCGGGACTGAAGCTTTCTTT. Protein product: CASSYSSGPGTEAFF.

The genes are TRBV29-1 and TRBJ2-3; 14 bases map to TRBD2. Germline CDR1 is SQVTM and CDR2 is ANQGSEA. The CDR3 extends over 17 amino acids. With V trimmed by 7 bases and J by 2 bases, 11 bases remained unmatched. The CDR3 DNA reads as TGCAGCGGAAACGGACTAGCGGGAGGTCCCTTCACAGATACGCAGTATTTT. Amino acid sequence: CSGNGLAGGPFTDTQYF.

The chain combines TRBV27 with TRBJ2-1; 9 bases agree with TRBD2. The V gene end was trimmed by 1 base and the J gene end by 6 bases; junction bases not matched to a gene: 4. The CDR3 length is 15 residues. Germline-derived CDR1 and CDR2 are MNHEY and SMNVEV (reference sequence). The CDR3 nucleotides read TGTGCCAGCAGTTTATGGGCTAGCGGGGCCAATGAGCAGTTCTTC. As protein: CASSLWASGANEQFF.

J is TRBJ2-3 and V is TRBV7-9, with D tentatively TRBD2 (5 bases). There are 14 residues in the CDR3. V was trimmed by 5 bases and J by 4 bases, leaving 13 bases between them. Looked up from germline, CDR1 is SEHNR and CDR2 is FQNEAQ (reference sequence). The CDR3 region is CASSVSVSADTQYF. CDR3 DNA sequence: TGTGCCAGCAGCGTTAGCGTTTCAGCAGATACGCAGTATTTT.

This sequence joins TRBV7-6 and TRBJ2-7; D remains unclear. Germline V gene data show CDR1 as SGHVS and CDR2 as FNYEAQ. The length of the CDR3 is 14 residues. Trimming removed 5 bases at V and 4 bases at J, with 15 bases between. CDR3 amino acids: CASSPLSAAYEQYF. The CDR3 DNA reads as TGTGCCAGCAGCCCACTTTCGGCAGCTTACGAGCAGTACTTC. The full variable domain, with the rest looked up from reference TRBV7-6 and TRBJ2-7, is GAGVSQSPRYKVTKRGQDVALRCDPISGHVSLYWYRQALGQGPEFLTYFNYEAQQDKSGLPNDRFSAERPEGSISTLTIQRTEQRDSAMYRCASSPLSAAYEQYFGPGTRLTVT.

The chain joins TRBV10-3 to TRBJ1-5; 7 nucleotides agree with TRBD1. The CDR3 covers 14 residues. Germline lookup yields CDR1 ENHRY and CDR2 SYGVKD. The ends lost 2 bases at V and 5 bases at J; junction bases unmatched: 3. In DNA, the CDR3 is TGTGCCATCAGTGAGGGGCAGGGGGATCAGCCCCAGCATTTT. Its translation: CAISEGQGDQPQHF.

Worth noting for this clone: Being one base from a much bigger clone, this may be a read error. The sample contains more than one DNA sequence encoding this CDR3. The rearrangement links TRBV5-8 to TRBJ2-7; D call uncertain. The CDR3 totals 13 residues. V was pared by 0 bases and J by 0 bases, with 4 bases between. Per germline, CDR1 SGHTS and CDR2 YDEGEE. CDR3 DNA sequence: TGTGCCAGCAGCTTGGGCAGCTCCTACGAGCAGTACTTC. Protein: CASSLGSSYEQYF.

This chain joins TRBV21-1 and TRBJ2-7; TRBD1 is the table's D call and was not checked against the DNA. TRBV21-1 is labeled a pseudogene. The CDR3 has 17 amino acids. Written as DNA, the CDR3 is TGTGCCAGCAACCACACCCCGGACAGGGGCCTGACCTACGAGCAGTACTTC. As protein: CASNHTPDRGLTYEQYF.

The CDR3 coding sequence is TGTGCCATCATGGGGTCCGACTATGGCTACACCTTC. Its translation: CAIMGSDYGYTF. The J gene is TRBJ1-2, the V gene TRBV10-3, with D hard to call. The CDR3 totals 12 residues. V lost 7 bases and J lost 3, with 9 bases in between. Germline CDR1 reads ENHRY; CDR2 reads SYGVKD.

V and J are TRBV5-1 and TRBJ1-1; D unresolved. Germline CDR1 and CDR2: SGHRS and YFSETQ. CDR3 length: 16 residues. V lost 1 base to trimming and J lost 0 bases, with 13 bases between them. CDR3 in DNA: TGCGCCAGCAGCTTGAGGACTCCCAGCATGAACACTGAAGCTTTCTTT. Translation gives CASSLRTPSMNTEAFF.

About this clone: The sample contains more than one DNA sequence encoding this CDR3. The chain combines TRBV6-1 with TRBJ2-1, with D perhaps given as TRBD1 or TRBD2 (5 bases each). The V end was cut by 6 bases, the J end by 0 bases, with 6 bases between. The CDR3 contains 13 residues. Germline CDR1 is MNHNS and CDR2 is SASEGT. For the CDR3, the DNA is TGTGCCAGCAGGGGGGTCTCCTACAATGAGCAGTTCTTC. It codes for CASRGVSYNEQFF.

Of note for this clone: Other DNA sequences of this sample code for an identical CDR3. The rearrangement uses TRBV4-1 and TRBJ2-7, with 9 bases fitting TRBD1. CDR3 length equals 15 residues. Germline V gives CDR1 MGHRA, CDR2 YSYEKL. V was pared by 5 bases and J by 0 bases, with 5 bases of the junction left unmatched. The CDR3 sequence is CASSAGTGNSYEQYF. CDR3 nucleotides: TGCGCCAGCAGCGCCGGGACAGGGAACTCCTACGAGCAGTACTTC.

DNA of the CDR3: TGTGCCAGCAGCTCCGAATCGCGCGGGGTGAGGGAAGCTTTCTTT. Translating it yields CASSSESRGVREAFF. The chain links TRBV27 to TRBJ1-1, with unresolved D. This CDR3 has 15 residues. Germline CDR1 reads MNHEY; CDR2 reads SMNVEV (reference sequence). V was trimmed by 6 bases and J by 8 bases, leaving 22 bases between them.

This chain joins TRBV27 and TRBJ1-3; D is unresolved. V was shortened by 4 bases and J by 0 bases, with 4 bases between the two germline ends. CDR1 is MNHEY, CDR2 SMNVEV, per germline (reference sequence). The CDR3 spans 13 residues. The CDR3 is CASSSLSGNTIYF. For the CDR3, the DNA is TGTGCCAGCAGTTCCCTCTCTGGAAACACCATATATTTT.